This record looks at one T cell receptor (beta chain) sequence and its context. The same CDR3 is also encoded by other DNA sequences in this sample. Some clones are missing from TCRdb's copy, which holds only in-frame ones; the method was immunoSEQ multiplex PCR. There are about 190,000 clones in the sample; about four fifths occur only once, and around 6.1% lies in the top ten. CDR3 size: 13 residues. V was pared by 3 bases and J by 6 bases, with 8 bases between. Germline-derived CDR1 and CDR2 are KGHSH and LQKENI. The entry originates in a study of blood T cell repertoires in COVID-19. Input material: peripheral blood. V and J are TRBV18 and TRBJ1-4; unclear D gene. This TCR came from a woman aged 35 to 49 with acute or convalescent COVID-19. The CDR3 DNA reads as TGTGCCAGCTCACCCCTCGCGGATGAAAAACTGTTTTTT. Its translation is CASSPLADEKLFF.